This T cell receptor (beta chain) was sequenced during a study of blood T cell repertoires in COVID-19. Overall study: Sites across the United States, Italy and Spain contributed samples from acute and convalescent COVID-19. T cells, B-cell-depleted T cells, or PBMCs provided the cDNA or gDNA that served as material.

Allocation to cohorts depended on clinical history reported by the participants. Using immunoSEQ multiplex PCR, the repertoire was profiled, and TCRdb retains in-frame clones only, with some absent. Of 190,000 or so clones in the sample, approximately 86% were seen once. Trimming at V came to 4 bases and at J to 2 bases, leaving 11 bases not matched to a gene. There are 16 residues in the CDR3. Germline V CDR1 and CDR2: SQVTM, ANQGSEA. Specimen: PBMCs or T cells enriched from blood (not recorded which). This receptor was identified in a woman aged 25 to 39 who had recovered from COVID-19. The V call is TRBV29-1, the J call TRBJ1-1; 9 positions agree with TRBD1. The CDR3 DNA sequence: TGCAGCGTTGGGCGACCGGAACAGGGGGCTAACACTGAAGCTTTCTTT. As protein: CSVGRPEQGANTEAFF.